The 7 T cell receptor beta chains given below trace back to one sample, sequenced in a study of blood T cell repertoires in COVID-19 (dated by TCRdb to about 2020). Receptor libraries were prepared by the immunoSEQ multiplex PCR assay. TCRdb obtained this table from immuneACCESS and retained in-frame rearrangements with V and J assigned. These tables miss some clones; where compared with another copy, unresolved V genes account for less than half of the shortfall, and the remainder is unexplained. This sample is represented by under 250,000 clones; 84% of them were singletons. More than 1.5% of the sample is in the top ten clones. The sample consisted of peripheral blood. The receptors here all came from a middle-aged woman who had recovered from COVID-19.

V usage is TRBV11-2 and J usage is TRBJ2-1, with unresolved D. With 1 base removed from V and 7 bases from J, the gap between germline ends came to 8 bases. CDR1 SGHAT and CDR2 FQNNGV come from the germline V gene. The CDR3 length is 13 residues. The CDR3 DNA reads TGTGCCAGCAGCTTAGCACTGGTAAATGAGCAGTTCTTC. Its protein is CASSLALVNEQFF.

V is TRBV18 and J is TRBJ1-1; 8 positions match TRBD1. V lost 3 bases and J lost 6; bases outside the gene matches: 6. The CDR3 loop spans 14 amino acids. Per germline, CDR1 KGHSH and CDR2 LQKENI. The CDR3 DNA reads as TGTGCCAGCTCACCGGGACAGGTGGTTCCTGAAGCTTTCTTT. It codes for CASSPGQVVPEAFF.

As regards this clone: The same CDR3 can be traced to other DNA sequences in this sample. This chain links TRBV12-3 or TRBV12-4 with TRBJ1-1; D ambiguous. The CDR3 extends over 13 amino acids. Trimming left V 0 bases short and J 1 base short, with 3 bases between. CDR3 nucleotide sequence: TGTGCCAGCAGTTTAGCCAGGAACACTGAAGCTTTCTTT. Its translation: CASSLARNTEAFF.

The chain combines TRBV4-1 with TRBJ2-1, with D tentatively TRBD2 (5 bases). This CDR3 has 13 amino acids. The ends were cut back, 1 base at V and 10 bases at J, with 11 bases in the middle. Germline loops: CDR1 MGHRA, CDR2 YSYEKL. The CDR3 nucleotides read TGCGCCAGCAGCCAAGTCCCCCGAGGGGAGCAGTTCTTC. It is translated as CASSQVPRGEQFF.

This chain connects TRBV3-1 (or the pseudogene TRBV3-2) to TRBJ1-6; 7 bases align to TRBD1. CDR1 is LGHDT and CDR2 is YNNKEL in the germline V gene (reference sequence). V was clipped by 1 base and J by 9 bases; unmatched bases: 0. The CDR3 contains 13 residues. The CDR3 bases are TGTGCCAGCAGCCAAGGACAGGGTTCACCCCTCCACTTT. Translating it yields CASSQGQGSPLHF.

The chain has TRBV9 and TRBJ2-1; TRBD2 aligns across 11 bases. Unmatched junction bases numbered 5, after V lost 0 bases and J lost 0 bases. Germline CDR1 SGDLS, CDR2 YYNGEE. CDR3 size: 18 residues. The CDR3 bases are TGTGCCAGCAGCGTAGCACTAGCGGGGGCCTCCTCCTACAATGAGCAGTTCTTC. Residues: CASSVALAGASSYNEQFF.

The chain recombines TRBV4-1 with TRBJ2-2; maybe TRBD1 (6 bases). V lost 1 base, J lost 8 bases, and 17 bases lay in between. CDR1 is MGHRA, CDR2 YSYEKL, per germline. This CDR3 comprises 16 residues. The CDR3 DNA reads TGCGCCAGCAGCCAAGGCCCGGCAGGGGCATGGGGGGAGCTGTTTTTT. Encoded protein: CASSQGPAGAWGELFF.